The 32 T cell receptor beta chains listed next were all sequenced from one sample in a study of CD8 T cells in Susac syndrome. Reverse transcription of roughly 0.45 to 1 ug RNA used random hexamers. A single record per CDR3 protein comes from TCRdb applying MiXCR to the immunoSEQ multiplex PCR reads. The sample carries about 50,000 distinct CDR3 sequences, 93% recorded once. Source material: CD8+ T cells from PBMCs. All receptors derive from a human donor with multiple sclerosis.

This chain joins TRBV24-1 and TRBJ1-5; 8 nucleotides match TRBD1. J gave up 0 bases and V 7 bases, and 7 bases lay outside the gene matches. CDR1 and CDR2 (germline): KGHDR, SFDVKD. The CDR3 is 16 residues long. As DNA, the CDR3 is TGTGCCACCAGGGATACAGGGGGGTATAGCAATCAGCCCCAGCATTTT. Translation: CATRDTGGYSNQPQHF.

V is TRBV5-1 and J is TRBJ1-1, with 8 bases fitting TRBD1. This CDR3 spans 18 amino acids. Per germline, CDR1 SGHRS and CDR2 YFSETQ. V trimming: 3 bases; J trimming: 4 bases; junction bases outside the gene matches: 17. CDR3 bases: TGCGCCAGCAGCTCCCCTGCCCAGACAGGGGCCGTCCTCACTGAAGCTTTCTTT. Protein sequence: CASSSPAQTGAVLTEAFF.

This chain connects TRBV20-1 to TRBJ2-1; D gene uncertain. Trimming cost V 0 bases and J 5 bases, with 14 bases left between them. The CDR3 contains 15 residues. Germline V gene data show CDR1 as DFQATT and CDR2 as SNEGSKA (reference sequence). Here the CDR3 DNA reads TGCAGTGCTAGAGATATGGTGGGCCCGGACAATGAGCAGTTCTTC. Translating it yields CSARDMVGPDNEQFF.

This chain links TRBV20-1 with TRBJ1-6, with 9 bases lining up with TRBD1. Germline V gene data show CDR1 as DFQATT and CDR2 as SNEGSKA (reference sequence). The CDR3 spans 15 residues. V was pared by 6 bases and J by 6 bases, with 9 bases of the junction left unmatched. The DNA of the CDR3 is TGCAGTGCCCAAACAGGGGGCGAGGGTAATTCACCCCTCCACTTT. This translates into CSAQTGGEGNSPLHF.

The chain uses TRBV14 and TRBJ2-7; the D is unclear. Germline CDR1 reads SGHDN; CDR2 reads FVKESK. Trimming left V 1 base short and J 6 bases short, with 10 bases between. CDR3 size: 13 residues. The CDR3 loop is CASSQVVWLEQYF. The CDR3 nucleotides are TGTGCCAGCAGCCAAGTAGTATGGCTCGAGCAGTACTTC.

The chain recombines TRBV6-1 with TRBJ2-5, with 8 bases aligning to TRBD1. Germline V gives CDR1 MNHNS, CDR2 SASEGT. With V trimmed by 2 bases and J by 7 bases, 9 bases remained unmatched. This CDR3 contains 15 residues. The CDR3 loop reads CASSEWTGLALTQYF. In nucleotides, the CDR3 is TGTGCCAGCAGTGAATGGACAGGGCTGGCGTTGACCCAGTACTTC.

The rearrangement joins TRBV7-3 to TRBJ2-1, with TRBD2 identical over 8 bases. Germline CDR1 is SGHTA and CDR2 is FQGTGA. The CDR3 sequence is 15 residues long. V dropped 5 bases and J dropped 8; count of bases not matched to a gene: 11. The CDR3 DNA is TGTGCCAGCAGCCCCCCAGCGGGGGACGCGGATGAGCAGTTCTTC. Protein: CASSPPAGDADEQFF.

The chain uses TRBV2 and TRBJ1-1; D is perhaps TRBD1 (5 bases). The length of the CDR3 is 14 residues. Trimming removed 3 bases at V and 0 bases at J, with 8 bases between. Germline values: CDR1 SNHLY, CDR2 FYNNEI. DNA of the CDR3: TGTGCCAGCAGTGAGGGACGGATGAACACTGAAGCTTTCTTT. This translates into CASSEGRMNTEAFF.

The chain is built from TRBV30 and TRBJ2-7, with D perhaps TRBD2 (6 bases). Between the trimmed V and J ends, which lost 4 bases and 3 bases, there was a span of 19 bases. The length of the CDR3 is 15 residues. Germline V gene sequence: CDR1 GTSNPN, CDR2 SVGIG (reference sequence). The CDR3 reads CAWKDTGLDFYEQYF. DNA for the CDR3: TGTGCCTGGAAAGACACGGGACTGGACTTCTACGAGCAGTACTTC.

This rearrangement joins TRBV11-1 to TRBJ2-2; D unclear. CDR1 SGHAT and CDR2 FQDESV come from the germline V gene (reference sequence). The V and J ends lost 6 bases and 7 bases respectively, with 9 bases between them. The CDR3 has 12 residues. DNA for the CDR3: TGTGCCAGCAGGAGGTCCGGCGGGGAGCTGTTTTTT. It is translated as CASRRSGGELFF.

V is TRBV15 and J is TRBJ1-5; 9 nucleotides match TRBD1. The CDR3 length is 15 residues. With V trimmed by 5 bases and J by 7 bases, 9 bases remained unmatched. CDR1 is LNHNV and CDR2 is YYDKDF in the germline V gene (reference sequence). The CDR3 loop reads CATSAQGQGGQPQHF. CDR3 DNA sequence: TGTGCCACCAGCGCACAGGGACAGGGAGGCCAGCCCCAGCATTTT.

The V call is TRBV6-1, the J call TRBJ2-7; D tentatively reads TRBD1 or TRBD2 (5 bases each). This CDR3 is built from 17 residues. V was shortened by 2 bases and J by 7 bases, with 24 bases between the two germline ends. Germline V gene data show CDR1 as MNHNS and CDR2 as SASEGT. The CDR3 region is CASSELFAGAHLREQYF. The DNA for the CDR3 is TGTGCCAGCAGTGAACTATTCGCCGGGGCCCACCTACGGGAGCAGTACTTC.

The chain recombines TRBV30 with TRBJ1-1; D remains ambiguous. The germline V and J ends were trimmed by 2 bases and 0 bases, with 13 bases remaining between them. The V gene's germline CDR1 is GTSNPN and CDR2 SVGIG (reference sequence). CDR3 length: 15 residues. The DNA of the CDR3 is TGTGCCTGGAGTCCACCCGACATATTGAACACTGAAGCTTTCTTT. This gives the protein CAWSPPDILNTEAFF.

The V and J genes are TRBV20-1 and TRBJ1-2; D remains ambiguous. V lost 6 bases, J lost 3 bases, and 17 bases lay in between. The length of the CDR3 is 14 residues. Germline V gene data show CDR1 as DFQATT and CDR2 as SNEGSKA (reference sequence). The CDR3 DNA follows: TGCAGTGCAATGGGGTCGGCGGAGGACTATGGCTACACCTTC. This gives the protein CSAMGSAEDYGYTF.

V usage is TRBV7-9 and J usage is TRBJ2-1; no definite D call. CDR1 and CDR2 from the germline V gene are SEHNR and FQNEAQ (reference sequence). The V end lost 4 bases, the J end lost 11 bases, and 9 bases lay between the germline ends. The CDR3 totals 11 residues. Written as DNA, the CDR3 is TGTGCCAGCAGCTACACAGCCAAGCAGTTCTTC. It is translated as CASSYTAKQFF. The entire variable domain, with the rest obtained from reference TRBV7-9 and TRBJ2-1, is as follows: DTGVSQNPRHKITKRGQNVTFRCDPISEHNRLYWYRQTLGQGPEFLTYFQNEAQLEKSRLLSDRFSAERPKGSFSTLEIQRTEQGDSAMYLCASSYTAKQFFGPGTRLTVL.

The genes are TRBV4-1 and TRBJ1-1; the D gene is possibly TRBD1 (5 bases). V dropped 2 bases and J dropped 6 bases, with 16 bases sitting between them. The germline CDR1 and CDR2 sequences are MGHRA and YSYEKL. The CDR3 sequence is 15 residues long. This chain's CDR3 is CASSQYNGGNAEAFF. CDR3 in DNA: TGCGCCAGCAGCCAATATAACGGGGGTAACGCTGAAGCTTTCTTT.

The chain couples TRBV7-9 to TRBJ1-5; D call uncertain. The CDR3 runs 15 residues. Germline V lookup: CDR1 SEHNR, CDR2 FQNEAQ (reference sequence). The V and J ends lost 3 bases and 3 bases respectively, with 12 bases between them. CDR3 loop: CASSFGPSPNQPQHF. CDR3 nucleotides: TGTGCCAGCAGCTTTGGGCCGTCCCCCAATCAGCCCCAGCATTTT.

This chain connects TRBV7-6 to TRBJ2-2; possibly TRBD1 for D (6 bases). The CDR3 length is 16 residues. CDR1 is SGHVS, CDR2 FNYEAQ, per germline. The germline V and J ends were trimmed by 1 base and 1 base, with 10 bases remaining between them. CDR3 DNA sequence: TGTGCCAGCAGCTTAGGATGGGGGCTGAACACCGGGGAGCTGTTTTTT. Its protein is CASSLGWGLNTGELFF.

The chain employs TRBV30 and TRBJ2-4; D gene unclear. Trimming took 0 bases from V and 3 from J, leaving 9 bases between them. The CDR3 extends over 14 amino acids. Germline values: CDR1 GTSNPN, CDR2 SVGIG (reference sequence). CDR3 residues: CAWSVEVSKNIQYF. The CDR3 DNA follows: TGTGCCTGGAGTGTAGAGGTCAGCAAAAACATTCAGTACTTC.

The CDR3 is CASRGPTRTDTQYF. Here the CDR3 DNA reads TGTGCCAGCAGGGGACCGACTAGAACAGATACGCAGTATTTT. The V and J genes are TRBV7-9 and TRBJ2-3; D might be TRBD2 (6 bases). The germline gives CDR1 SEHNR, CDR2 FQNEAQ (reference sequence). The CDR3 runs to 14 residues. V lost 6 bases to trimming and J lost 3 bases, with 13 bases between them. Supplemented by reference TRBV7-9 and TRBJ2-3, the full variable domain reads DTGVSQNPRHKITKRGQNVTFRCDPISEHNRLYWYRQTLGQGPEFLTYFQNEAQLEKSRLLSDRFSAERPKGSFSTLEIQRTEQGDSAMYLCASRGPTRTDTQYFGPGTRLTVL.

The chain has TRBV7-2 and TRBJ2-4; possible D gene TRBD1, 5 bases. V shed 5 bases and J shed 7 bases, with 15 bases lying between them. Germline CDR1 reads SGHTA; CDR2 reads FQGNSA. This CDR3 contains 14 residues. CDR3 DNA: TGTGCCAGCAGCCCGTATAGGGGTGGGAACATTCAGTACTTC. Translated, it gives CASSPYRGGNIQYF.

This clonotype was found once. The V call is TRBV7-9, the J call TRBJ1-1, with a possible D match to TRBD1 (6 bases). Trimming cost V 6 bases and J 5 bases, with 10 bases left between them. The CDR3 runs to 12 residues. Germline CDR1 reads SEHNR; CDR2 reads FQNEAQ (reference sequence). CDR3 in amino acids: CASRDRDTEAFF. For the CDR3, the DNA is TGTGCCAGCAGGGACAGAGATACTGAAGCTTTCTTT.

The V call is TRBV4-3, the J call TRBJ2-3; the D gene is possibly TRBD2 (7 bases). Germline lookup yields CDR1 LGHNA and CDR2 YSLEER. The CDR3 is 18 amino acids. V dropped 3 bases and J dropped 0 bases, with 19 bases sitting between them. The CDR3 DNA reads TGCGCCAGCAGCCATGTATACCGGGGGGCCGGGAGCACAGATACGCAGTATTTT. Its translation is CASSHVYRGAGSTDTQYF.

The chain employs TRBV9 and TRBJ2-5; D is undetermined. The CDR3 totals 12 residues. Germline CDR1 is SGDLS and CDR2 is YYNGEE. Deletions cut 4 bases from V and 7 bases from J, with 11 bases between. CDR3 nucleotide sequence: TGTGCCAGCAGCCCTTCTGTGGGGACCCAGTACTTC. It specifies CASSPSVGTQYF.

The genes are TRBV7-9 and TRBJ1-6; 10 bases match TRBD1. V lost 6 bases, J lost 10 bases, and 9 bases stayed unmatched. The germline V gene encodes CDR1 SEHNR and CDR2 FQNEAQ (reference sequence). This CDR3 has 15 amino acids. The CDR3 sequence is CASSSSGDRGSPLHF. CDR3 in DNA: TGTGCCAGCAGTTCTAGCGGGGACAGGGGATCACCCCTCCACTTT.

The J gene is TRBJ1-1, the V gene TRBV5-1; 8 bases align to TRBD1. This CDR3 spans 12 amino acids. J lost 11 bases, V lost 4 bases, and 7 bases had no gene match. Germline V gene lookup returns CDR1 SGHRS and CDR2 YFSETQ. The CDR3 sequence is CASSQAGGDAFF. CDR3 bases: TGCGCCAGCAGCCAGGCAGGGGGCGATGCTTTCTTT. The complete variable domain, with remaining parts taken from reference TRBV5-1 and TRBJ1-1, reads KAGVTQTPRYLIKTRGQQVTLSCSPISGHRSVSWYQQTPGQGLQFLFEYFSETQRNKGNFPGRFSGRQFSNSRSEMNVSTLELGDSALYLCASSQAGGDAFFGQGTRLTVV.

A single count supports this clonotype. This chain's CDR3 is CASSQQGRFYEQYF. The CDR3, as DNA: TGTGCCAGCAGCCAACAAGGGCGCTTCTACGAGCAGTACTTC. This rearrangement joins TRBV3-1 to TRBJ2-7; D call uncertain. The length of the CDR3 is 14 residues. Germline lookup yields CDR1 LGHDT and CDR2 YNNKEL (reference sequence). With 2 bases removed from V and 3 bases from J, the gap between germline ends came to 11 bases.

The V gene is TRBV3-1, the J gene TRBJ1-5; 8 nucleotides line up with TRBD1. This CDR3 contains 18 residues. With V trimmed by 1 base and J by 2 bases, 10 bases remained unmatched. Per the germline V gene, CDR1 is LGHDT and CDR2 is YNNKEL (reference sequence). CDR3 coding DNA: TGTGCCAGCAGCCAAGGAAGCTCGACAGGGGTTGGCAATCAGCCCCAGCATTTT. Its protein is CASSQGSSTGVGNQPQHF.

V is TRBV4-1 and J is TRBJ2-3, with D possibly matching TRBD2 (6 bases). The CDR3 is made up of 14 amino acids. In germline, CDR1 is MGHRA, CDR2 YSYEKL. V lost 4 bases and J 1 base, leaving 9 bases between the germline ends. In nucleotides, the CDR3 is TGCGCCAGCAGCCCCGGGGAGGGCACAGATACGCAGTATTTT. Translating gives CASSPGEGTDTQYF.

In nucleotides, the CDR3 is TGTGCCAGCAGCTCAAGGTGGGGGGGGGAGGTGGACAAAAACATTCAGTACTTC. Translation gives CASSSRWGGEVDKNIQYF. This chain connects TRBV7-9 to TRBJ2-4; 7 bases line up with TRBD2. With 4 bases clipped from V and 3 bases from J, the junction kept 15 bases outside the gene matches. Germline assignment: CDR1 SEHNR and CDR2 FQNEAQ (reference sequence). The CDR3 runs 18 residues.

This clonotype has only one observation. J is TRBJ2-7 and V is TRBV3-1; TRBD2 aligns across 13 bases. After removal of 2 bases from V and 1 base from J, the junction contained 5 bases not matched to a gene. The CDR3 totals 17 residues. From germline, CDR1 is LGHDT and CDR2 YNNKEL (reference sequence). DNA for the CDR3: TGTGCCAGCAGCCAAAGACTAGCGGGGGGCTTATCCTACGAGCAGTACTTC. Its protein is CASSQRLAGGLSYEQYF.

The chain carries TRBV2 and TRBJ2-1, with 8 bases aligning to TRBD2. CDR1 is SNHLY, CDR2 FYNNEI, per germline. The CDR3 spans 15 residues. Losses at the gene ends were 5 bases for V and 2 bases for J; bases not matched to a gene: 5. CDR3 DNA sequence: TGTGCCAGCAGTTTAGCGGGGAATCCCTACAATGAGCAGTTCTTC. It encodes CASSLAGNPYNEQFF.